Following are 28 T cell receptor beta chains from one sample sequenced in a study of CXCR3-negative and CXCR3-positive naive CD8 T cells. Study-level points and caveats: Relative to CXCR3-negative naive cells, CXCR3-positive naive cells had more hydrophobic TRB CDR3s.

What these receptors recognize is not known. With UMI labels, 5' RACE was used to prepare the TRB cDNA libraries. Reprocessing the 5' RACE reads, TCRdb reports a single entry for every CDR3 protein and omits DNA. The clone table shows about 92,000 distinct CDR3 sequences, with the ten largest holding about 0.8%. The sequenced sample was naive CXCR3+ CD8+ T cells from blood. Subset noted: CD45RO-CCR7+CD27+CD95- naive CD8+ T cells expressing CXCR3 (TNR3+). These receptors were taken from a human donor in good health. Some clones in this sample may be carry-over from other donors' samples.

This rearrangement joins TRBV15 to TRBJ2-2. CDR3 length: 16 amino acids. Germline V gene lookup returns CDR1 LNHNV and CDR2 YYDKDF (reference sequence). This CDR3 reads CATSRGQAVNTGELFF. Full variable domain (remainder filled in from reference TRBV15 and TRBJ2-2): DAMVIQNPRYQVTQFGKPVTLSCSQTLNHNVMYWYQQKSSQAPKLLFHYYDKDFNNEADTPDNFQSRRPNTSFCFLDIRSPGLGDTAMYLCATSRGQAVNTGELFFGEGSRLTVL.

V is TRBV28 and J is TRBJ1-1; the TCRdb call, TRBD1, lacks DNA for checking. The germline CDR1 and CDR2 sequences are MDHEN and SYDVKM. There are 14 residues in the CDR3. CDR3 region: CASSLQGADIEAFF.

The rearrangement joins TRBV6-5 to TRBJ2-3; the TCRdb D gene call, TRBD1, has no DNA to confirm it. Per the germline V gene, CDR1 is MNHEY and CDR2 is SVGAGI. This CDR3 is 16 amino acids long. The CDR3 spells CASSYSDHRVERTQYF.

The chain joins TRBV7-2 to TRBJ2-5; TCRdb's D call of TRBD1 is untestable without DNA. The CDR3 is 12 residues long. Germline loops: CDR1 SGHTA, CDR2 FQGNSA. This CDR3 reads CASRRERGTQYF. The full variable domain, its missing parts supplied by reference TRBV7-2 and TRBJ2-5, is GAGVSQSPSNKVTEKGKDVELRCDPISGHTALYWYRQSLGQGLEFLIYFQGNSAPDKSGLPSDRFSAERTGGSVSTLTIQRTQQEDSAVYLCASRRERGTQYFGPGTRLLVL.

The chain combines TRBV9 with TRBJ1-1; TCRdb selects TRBD1, and the lack of DNA leaves this call unchecked. Germline assignment: CDR1 SGDLS and CDR2 YYNGEE. The CDR3 has 13 amino acids. The CDR3 reads CASSTGGGTEAFF.

The rearrangement uses TRBV27 and TRBJ2-1. The CDR3 loop spans 14 amino acids. Germline lookup yields CDR1 MNHEY and CDR2 SMNVEV (reference sequence). CDR3: CASTFLTASNEQFF.

The V and J genes are TRBV20-1 and TRBJ2-1; the D call of TRBD1 rests on TCRdb alone, since no DNA is present to check it. The CDR3 spans 16 residues. Germline values: CDR1 DFQATT, CDR2 SNEGSKA (reference sequence). The CDR3 region is CSARSFDRSSYNEQFF.

CDR3 sequence reads: CASSSGLAGGGTQYF. The chain uses TRBV6-5 and TRBJ2-3; the TCRdb D gene call, TRBD2, has no DNA to confirm it. Germline CDR1 reads MNHEY; CDR2 reads SVGAGI. This CDR3 region has 15 residues.

The chain links TRBV28 to TRBJ2-7; TCRdb's assignment of TRBD1 cannot be checked, as there is no DNA. The CDR3 contains 14 residues. Per the germline V gene, CDR1 is MDHEN and CDR2 is SYDVKM. The chain's CDR3 is CASRAGTGPYEQYF.

The chain links TRBV28 to TRBJ2-5. The germline CDR1 and CDR2 sequences are MDHEN and SYDVKM. There are 14 residues in the CDR3. CDR3 in amino acids: CASSSVWGKETQYF.

The chain joins TRBV29-1 to TRBJ2-7; no DNA is available, so the TRBD1 call from TCRdb remains unchecked. Germline V gene sequence: CDR1 SQVTM, CDR2 ANQGSEA. The CDR3 sequence is 11 residues long. This CDR3 is CSVKQGYEQYF.

V gene TRBV2 combines with J gene TRBJ1-5. CDR1 is SNHLY, CDR2 FYNNEI, per germline. The CDR3 extends over 15 amino acids. CDR3 sequence reads: CASSGGGTPPQPQHF.

The V call is TRBV7-8, the J call TRBJ1-6; the TRBD1 assignment by TCRdb is unverifiable without DNA. CDR1 and CDR2 (germline): SGHVS, FQNEAQ. CDR3 length equals 14 residues. CDR3 region: CASSLGQGSSPLHF.

The chain recombines TRBV6-2 or TRBV6-3 with TRBJ2-5. This CDR3 has 13 amino acids. Germline V gives CDR1 MNHEY, CDR2 SVGEGT. CDR3: CASSYLGYETQYF.

The chain couples TRBV28 to TRBJ2-1; as DNA is missing, the TRBD2 call by TCRdb cannot be tested. Looked up from germline, CDR1 is MDHEN and CDR2 is SYDVKM. CDR3 length: 18 amino acids. The chain's CDR3 is CASGSGLAGQSSYNEQFF.

This chain joins TRBV29-1 and TRBJ1-1; TCRdb lists TRBD1, though no DNA is available to test this call. Per germline, CDR1 SQVTM and CDR2 ANQGSEA. The CDR3 is made up of 13 amino acids. CDR3 protein: CSARTGENTEAFF.

The V and J genes are TRBV6-5 and TRBJ1-4; TCRdb's D call, TRBD1, is unchecked because there is no DNA. Germline V lookup: CDR1 MNHEY, CDR2 SVGAGI. The CDR3 covers 15 residues. Here the CDR3 reads CASSYYRGANEKLFF.

This chain joins TRBV4-1 and TRBJ2-7; absent DNA, TCRdb's TRBD1 call cannot be checked. Germline V CDR1 and CDR2: MGHRA, YSYEKL. CDR3 length: 15 amino acids. CDR3: CASSQFLSGGYEQYF.

This chain's CDR3 is CASSLWEYQETQYF. This sequence joins TRBV7-8 and TRBJ2-5. This CDR3 has 14 amino acids. From germline, CDR1 is SGHVS and CDR2 FQNEAQ.

The chain uses TRBV11-3 and TRBJ2-3; TCRdb reports TRBD1, a call that lacks DNA to check it against. Germline CDR1 and CDR2: SGHNT and YENEEA. CDR3 length equals 15 residues. CDR3 in amino acids: CASSPGRGFTDTQYF.

The gene calls are TRBV7-9 and TRBJ2-4. Per germline, CDR1 SEHNR and CDR2 FQNEAQ (reference sequence). This CDR3 is 14 amino acids long. This CDR3 reads CASSPESPRDIQCF.

The rearrangement uses TRBV2 and TRBJ2-2. The CDR3 is made up of 11 amino acids. The germline CDR1 and CDR2 sequences are SNHLY and FYNNEI. The CDR3 sequence is CASSPAGELFF.

CDR3: CAIQGLGTSGEETQYF. V usage is TRBV12-3 or TRBV12-4 and J usage is TRBJ2-5; TCRdb reports TRBD2, a call that lacks DNA to check it against. This CDR3 region has 16 residues.

The gene calls are TRBV24-1 and TRBJ1-5; without DNA, the TCRdb call of TRBD1 cannot be checked. CDR1 and CDR2 (germline): KGHDR, SFDVKD. CDR3 length equals 17 residues. Here the CDR3 reads CATSDRGQGASNQPQHF.

The J gene is TRBJ2-1, the V gene TRBV27; TCRdb selects TRBD2, and the lack of DNA leaves this call unchecked. The CDR3 sequence is 12 residues long. Germline CDR1 reads MNHEY; CDR2 reads SMNVEV (reference sequence). The CDR3 reads CASSLGLDEQFF.

CDR3 sequence reads: CASSVAWDSSYEQYF. The V gene is TRBV9, the J gene TRBJ2-7; TCRdb's D call of TRBD1 is untestable without DNA. CDR1 is SGDLS, CDR2 YYNGEE, per germline. CDR3 length: 15 residues.

The chain has TRBV12-5 and TRBJ1-4; TCRdb's assignment of TRBD1 cannot be checked, as there is no DNA. Germline CDR1 reads LGHNT; CDR2 reads FRNRAP. CDR3 size: 14 residues. This CDR3 is CASDTGQINEKLFF.

This chain connects TRBV20-1 to TRBJ2-7; as DNA is missing, the TRBD1 call by TCRdb cannot be tested. The CDR3 extends over 13 amino acids. CDR1 and CDR2 from the germline V gene are DFQATT and SNEGSKA (reference sequence). The CDR3 loop is CSAPRGGPYEQYF.